The TCR beta chain under discussion was sequenced for a study of CD8 T cells in ankylosing spondylitis. Trimming cost V 1 base and J 2 bases, with 12 bases left between them. There are 15 residues in the CDR3. Germline V gene lookup returns CDR1 LNHDA and CDR2 SQIVND (reference sequence). Overall study findings and caveats: Reactive arthritis synovial fluid and blood previously showed some of these motif variants. Disease-associated clones were reportedly significantly overrepresented in matched ankylosing spondylitis synovial fluid.

This clonotype appeared many times. Its specificity is not known. As the method for making TCR beta libraries, quantitative 5'-RACE with molecular barcodes was used. TCRdb reanalysed the 5' RACE reads using MiXCR and keeps one entry per CDR3 protein. The data show roughly 130,000 distinct CDR3 sequences, around 7% seen once. Sequenced material: blood, either unsorted or a sorted T cell fraction (not recorded which). The source of this sequence is a male donor with ankylosing spondylitis or in good health (not recorded which). The rearrangement joins TRBV19 to TRBJ2-7; D is possibly TRBD1 (6 bases). As DNA, the CDR3 is TGTGCCAGTAGTATAGCGGACAGAAGAACCTACGAGCAGTACTTC. Its protein product is CASSIADRRTYEQYF.